Following are 3 T cell receptor beta chains from one sample sequenced in a study of T cell repertoires in cytomegalovirus infection (dated by TCRdb to the late 2010s). These reads were obtained on an Illumina HiSeq 1500. TCRdb reprocessed the public reads (quality trimming at Q25 with fastp, clone calling with MiXCR) and kept in-frame beta chains. Under each unique CDR3 protein, matching rows form one entry showing the most common genes and DNA. The sample yields roughly 250,000 distinct CDR3 sequences; 22% were counted once. The top ten clones comprise roughly 18% of the sample. Source material: CD8+ T cells from PBMCs. The receptors shown here come from a human donor in good health (CMV status not recorded). Some clones in this sample may be carry-over from other donors' samples.

The rearrangement uses TRBV24-1 and TRBJ2-2; D possibly corresponds to TRBD2 (6 bases). CDR1 is KGHDR, CDR2 SFDVKD, per germline. Trimming removed 8 bases at V and 1 base at J, with 10 bases between. The CDR3 loop spans 14 amino acids. CDR3 in DNA: TGTGCCACCACGGGACTCGAGAACACCGGGGAGCTGTTTTTT. Translation: CATTGLENTGELFF.

V usage is TRBV12-3 or TRBV12-4 and J usage is TRBJ2-7, with a weak D call TRBD2 (5 bases). The CDR3 is 14 residues long. Trimming pared 3 bases from V and 2 bases from J, leaving 11 bases between. The CDR3: CASSLSGSAYEQYF. The CDR3 region has the DNA TGTGCCAGCAGTTTGAGCGGTTCGGCCTACGAGCAGTACTTC.

This clonotype was counted many times. The J gene is TRBJ1-2, the V gene TRBV12-3 or TRBV12-4, with 9 bases aligning to TRBD1. V trimming: 6 bases; J trimming: 9 bases; junction bases outside the gene matches: 11. The CDR3 covers 14 residues. In nucleotides, the CDR3 is TGTGCCAGCAGGCCCGGGACAGGGACGAGGAGCTACACCTTC. This sequence encodes CASRPGTGTRSYTF.